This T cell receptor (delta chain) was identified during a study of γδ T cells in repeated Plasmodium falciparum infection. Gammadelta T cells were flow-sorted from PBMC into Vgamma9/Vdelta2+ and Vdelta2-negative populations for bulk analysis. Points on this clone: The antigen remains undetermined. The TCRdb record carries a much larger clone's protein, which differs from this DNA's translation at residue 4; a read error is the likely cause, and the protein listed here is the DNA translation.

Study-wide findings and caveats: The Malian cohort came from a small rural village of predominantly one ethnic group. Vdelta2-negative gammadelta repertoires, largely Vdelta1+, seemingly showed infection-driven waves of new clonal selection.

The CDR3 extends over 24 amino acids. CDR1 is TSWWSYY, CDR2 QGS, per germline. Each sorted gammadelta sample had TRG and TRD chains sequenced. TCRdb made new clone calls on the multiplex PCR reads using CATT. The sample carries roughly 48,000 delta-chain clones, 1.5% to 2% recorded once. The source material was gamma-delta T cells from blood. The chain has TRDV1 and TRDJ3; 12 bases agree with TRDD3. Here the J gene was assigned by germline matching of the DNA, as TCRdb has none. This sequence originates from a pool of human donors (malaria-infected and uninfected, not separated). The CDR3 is CALEERPYLPTGGYFSWDTRQMFF. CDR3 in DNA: TGTGCTCTTGAGGAAAGGCCCTACCTTCCAACTGGGGGATACTTCTCCTGGGACACCCGACAGATGTTTTTC.